This T cell receptor beta chain was profiled in a study of blood T cell repertoires in COVID-19. Study in general: Acute-phase and convalescent COVID-19 samples originated in the United States, Italy and Spain.

TCRdb's table, derived via immunoSEQ multiplex PCR, lists solely in-frame clones and lacks some. The table lists about 270,000 clones, under 95% of them singletons. Categorization into cohorts depended on clinical history that participants reported. Germline-derived CDR1 and CDR2 are MNHEY and SMNVEV (reference sequence). This CDR3 region has 13 residues. The junction had 6 bases not matched to a gene; V was cut back by 5 bases and J by 10 bases. This receptor was obtained from a man aged 35 to 55 who had been exposed to COVID-19. The chain is built from TRBV27 and TRBJ1-4; TRBD1 matches at 8 bases. The material sequenced was PBMCs or T cells enriched from blood (not recorded which). The CDR3 is CASSVTTGGKLFF. The CDR3 region has the DNA TGTGCCAGCAGTGTCACTACAGGGGGAAAACTGTTTTTT.